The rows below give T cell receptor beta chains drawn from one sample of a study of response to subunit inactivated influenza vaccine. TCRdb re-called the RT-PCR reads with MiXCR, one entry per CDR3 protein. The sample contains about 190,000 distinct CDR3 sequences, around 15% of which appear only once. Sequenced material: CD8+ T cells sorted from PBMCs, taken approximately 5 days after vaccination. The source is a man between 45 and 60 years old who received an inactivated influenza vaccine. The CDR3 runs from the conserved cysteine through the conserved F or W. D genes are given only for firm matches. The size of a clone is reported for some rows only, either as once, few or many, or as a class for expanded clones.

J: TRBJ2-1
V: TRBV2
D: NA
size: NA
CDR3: CASSEDRLGYNEQFF
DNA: TGTGCCAGCAGCGAAGACAGGTTAGGATACAATGAGCAGTTCTTC

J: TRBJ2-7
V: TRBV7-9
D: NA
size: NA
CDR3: CASSPGHYEQYF
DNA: TGTGCCAGCAGCCCAGGACACTACGAGCAGTACTTC

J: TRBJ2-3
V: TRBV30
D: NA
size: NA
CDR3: CAWSGAGSTDTQYF
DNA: TGTGCCTGGAGTGGGGCGGGTAGCACAGATACGCAGTATTTT

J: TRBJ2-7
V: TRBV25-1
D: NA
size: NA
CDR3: CASSDGGEQYF
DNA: TGTGCCAGCAGTGACGGCGGCGAGCAGTACTTC

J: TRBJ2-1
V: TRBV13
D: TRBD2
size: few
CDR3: CASSLDAGGNEQFF
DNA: TGTGCCAGCAGCTTAGATGCGGGAGGCAATGAGCAGTTCTTC

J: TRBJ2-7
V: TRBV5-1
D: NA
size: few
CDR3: CASSLGDAYEQYF
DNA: TGCGCCAGCAGCTTAGGGGACGCCTACGAGCAGTACTTC

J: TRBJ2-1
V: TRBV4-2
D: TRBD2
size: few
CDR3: CASSQEGLAVAEEQFF
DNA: TGTGCCAGCAGCCAAGAGGGGCTAGCGGTCGCGGAGGAGCAGTTCTTC

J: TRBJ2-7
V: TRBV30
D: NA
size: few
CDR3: CAWSVLGQGSEQYF
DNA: TGTGCCTGGAGTGTACTCGGCCAAGGGTCCGAGCAGTACTTC

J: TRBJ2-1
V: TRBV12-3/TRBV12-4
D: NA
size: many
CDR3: CASSPGLAPNEQFF
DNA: TGTGCCAGCAGTCCCGGCCTAGCGCCTAATGAGCAGTTCTTC

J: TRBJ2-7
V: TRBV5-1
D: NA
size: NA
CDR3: CASSWKNEQYF
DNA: TGCGCCAGCAGCTGGAAGAACGAGCAGTACTTC

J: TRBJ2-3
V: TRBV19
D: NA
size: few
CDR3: CASRSALSSTDTQYF
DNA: TGTGCCAGTAGGTCAGCGCTCAGCTCCACAGATACGCAGTATTTT

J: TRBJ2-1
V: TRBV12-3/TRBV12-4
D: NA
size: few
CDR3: CASTNRPGSYNEQFF
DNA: TGTGCCAGCACAAACCGGCCGGGAAGTTACAATGAGCAGTTCTTC

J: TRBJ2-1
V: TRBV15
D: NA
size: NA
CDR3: CATSRRGTTTSNEQFF
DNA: TGTGCCACCAGCAGGAGGGGGACTACGACTAGCAATGAGCAGTTCTTC

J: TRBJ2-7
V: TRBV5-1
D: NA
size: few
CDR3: CASNPGGWPSEQYF
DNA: TGCGCCAGCAACCCCGGGGGCTGGCCATCCGAGCAGTACTTC

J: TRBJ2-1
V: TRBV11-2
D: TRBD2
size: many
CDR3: CASSLEGTSGILFNEQFF
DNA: TGTGCCAGCAGCTTAGAGGGGACTAGCGGGATATTGTTCAATGAGCAGTTCTTC

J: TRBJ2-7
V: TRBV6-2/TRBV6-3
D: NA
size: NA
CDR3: CASSWGPSYEQYF
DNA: TGTGCCAGCAGCTGGGGGCCCTCCTACGAGCAGTACTTC

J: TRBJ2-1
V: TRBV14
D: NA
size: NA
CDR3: CASSRWRSSYNEQFF
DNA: TGTGCCAGCAGCCGGTGGAGAAGCTCCTACAATGAGCAGTTCTTC

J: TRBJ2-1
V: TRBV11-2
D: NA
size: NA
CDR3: CASMATYNEQFF
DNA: TGTGCCAGCATGGCTACCTACAATGAGCAGTTCTTC

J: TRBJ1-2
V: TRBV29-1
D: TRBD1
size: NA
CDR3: CSVGSTRGQSNYGYTF
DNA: TGCAGCGTTGGGTCGACCAGGGGACAGTCCAACTATGGCTACACCTTC

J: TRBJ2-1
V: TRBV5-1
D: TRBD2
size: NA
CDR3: CASSLWAGGYNEQFF
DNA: TGCGCCAGCAGCTTGTGGGCGGGGGGCTACAATGAGCAGTTCTTC

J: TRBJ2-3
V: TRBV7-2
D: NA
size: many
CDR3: CASTLGIDTQYF
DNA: TGTGCCAGCACACTCGGGATCGATACGCAGTATTTT

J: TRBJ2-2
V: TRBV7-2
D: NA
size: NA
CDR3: CASSLVPQRTTGELFF
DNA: TGTGCCAGCAGCTTAGTGCCCCAGCGAACCACCGGGGAGCTGTTTTTT

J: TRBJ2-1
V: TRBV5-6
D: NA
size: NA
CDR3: CASIWDGGPYNEQFF
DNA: TGTGCCAGCATCTGGGATGGGGGGCCCTACAATGAGCAGTTCTTC

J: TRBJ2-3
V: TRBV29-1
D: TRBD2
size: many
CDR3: CSVELGLAGFVDTQYF
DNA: TGCAGCGTTGAGCTAGGACTAGCGGGGTTTGTGGATACGCAGTATTTT

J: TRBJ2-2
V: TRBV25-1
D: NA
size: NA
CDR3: CASSAFNTGELFF
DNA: TGTGCCAGCAGTGCCTTCAACACCGGGGAGCTGTTTTTT

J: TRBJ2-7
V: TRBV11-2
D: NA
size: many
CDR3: CASSLPGHTYEQYF
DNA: TGTGCCAGCAGCCTTCCGGGACACACTTACGAGCAGTACTTC

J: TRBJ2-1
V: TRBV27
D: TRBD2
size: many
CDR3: CASSPTGLAGYNEQFF
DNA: TGTGCCAGCAGTCCCACGGGACTAGCGGGTTACAATGAGCAGTTCTTC

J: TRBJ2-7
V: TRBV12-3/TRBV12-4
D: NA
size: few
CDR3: CASSALTRLGLYEQYF
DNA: TGTGCCAGCAGTGCCCTCACCCGACTAGGGCTCTACGAGCAGTACTTC

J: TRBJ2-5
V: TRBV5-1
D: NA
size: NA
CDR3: CASSLGAKETQYF
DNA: TGCGCCAGCAGCCTTGGAGCTAAAGAGACCCAGTACTTC

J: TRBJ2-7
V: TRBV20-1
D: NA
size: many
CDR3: CSASPHYEQYF
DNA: TGCAGTGCTAGCCCTCACTACGAGCAGTACTTC

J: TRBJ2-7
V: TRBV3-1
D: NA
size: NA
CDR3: CASSQVLQGHYEQYF
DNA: TGTGCCAGCAGCCAAGTATTACAGGGCCACTACGAGCAGTACTTC

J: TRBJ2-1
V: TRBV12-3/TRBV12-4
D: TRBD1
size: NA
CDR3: CASSPTGRSYNEQFF
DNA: TGTGCCAGCAGTCCGACAGGGCGGTCCTACAATGAGCAGTTCTTC

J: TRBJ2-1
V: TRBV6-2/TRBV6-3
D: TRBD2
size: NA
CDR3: CASSYSTREWGNEQFF
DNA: TGTGCCAGCAGTTACTCGACGCGGGAGTGGGGCAATGAGCAGTTCTTC

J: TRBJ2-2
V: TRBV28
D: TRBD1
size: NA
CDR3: CASRLTGAQNTGELFF
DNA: TGTGCCAGCAGACTAACAGGGGCGCAGAACACCGGGGAGCTGTTTTTT

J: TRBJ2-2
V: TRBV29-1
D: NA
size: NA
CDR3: CSTPANTGELFF
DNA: TGCAGCACACCGGCGAACACCGGGGAGCTGTTTTTT

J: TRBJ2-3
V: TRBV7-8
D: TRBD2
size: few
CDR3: CASSLPGGTASTDTQYF
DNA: TGTGCCAGCAGCTTACCGGGGGGAACCGCTAGCACAGATACGCAGTATTTT

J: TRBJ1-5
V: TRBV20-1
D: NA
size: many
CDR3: CSASGDQPQHF
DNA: TGCAGTGCTAGTGGTGATCAGCCCCAGCATTTT

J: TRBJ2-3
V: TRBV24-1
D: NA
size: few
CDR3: CATSDFAITGRAPTDTQYF
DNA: TGTGCCACCAGTGACTTCGCGATAACTGGGAGAGCGCCGACAGATACGCAGTATTTT

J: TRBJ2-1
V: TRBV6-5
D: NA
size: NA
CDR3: CASSYGADNEQFF
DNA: TGTGCCAGCAGTTACGGAGCCGACAATGAGCAGTTCTTC

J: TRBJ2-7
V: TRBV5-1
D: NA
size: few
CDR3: CASSLSLALNYEQYF
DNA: TGCGCCAGCAGCTTATCGCTAGCCCTCAACTACGAGCAGTACTTC

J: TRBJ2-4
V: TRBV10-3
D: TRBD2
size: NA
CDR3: CAISESTSSKNIQYF
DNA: TGTGCCATCAGTGAGTCGACTAGCAGTAAAAACATTCAGTACTTC